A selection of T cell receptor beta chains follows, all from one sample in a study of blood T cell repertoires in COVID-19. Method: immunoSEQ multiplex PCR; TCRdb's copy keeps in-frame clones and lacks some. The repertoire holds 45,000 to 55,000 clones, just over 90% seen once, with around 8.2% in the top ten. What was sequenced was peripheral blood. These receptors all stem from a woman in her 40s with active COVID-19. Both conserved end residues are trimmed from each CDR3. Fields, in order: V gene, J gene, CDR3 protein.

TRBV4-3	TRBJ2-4	ASSQVWGEQGIQY
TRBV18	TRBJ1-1	ASSIRGTEAF
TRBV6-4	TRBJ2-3	ASSRGFGDTQY
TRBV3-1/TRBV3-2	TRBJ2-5	ASSHRTRRGETQY
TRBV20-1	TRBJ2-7	SASAHWEQY
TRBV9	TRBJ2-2	ASRGEVGQFDTGELF
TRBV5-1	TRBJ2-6	ASSLGQGPGANVLT
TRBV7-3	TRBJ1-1	ASSLISGTEAF
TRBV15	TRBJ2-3	ATSIQYTDTQY
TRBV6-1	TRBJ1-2	ASSEVPPGAVGGYT
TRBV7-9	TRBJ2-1	ASSLRDRYNEQF
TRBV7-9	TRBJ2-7	ASSLDRNSDEQY
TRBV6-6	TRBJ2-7	ASSRGGEQY
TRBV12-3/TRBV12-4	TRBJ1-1	ASSLRQGIQAF
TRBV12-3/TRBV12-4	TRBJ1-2	ASSRGRGDGYT
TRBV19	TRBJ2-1	ASSILAGANNEQF
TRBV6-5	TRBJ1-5	ASSSEAGGGNQPQH
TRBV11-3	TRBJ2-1	ASSFSGGFGNEQF
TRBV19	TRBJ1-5	ASSTDGQGASQPQH
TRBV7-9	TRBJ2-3	ASSDGTPQY
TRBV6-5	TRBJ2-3	ASQRDRGGVDTQY
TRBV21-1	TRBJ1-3	ASSERWGNSGNTIY
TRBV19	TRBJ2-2	ASSGRGYNGELF
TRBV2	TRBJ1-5	ASSEVRVRYQPQH
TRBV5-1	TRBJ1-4	ASSLGAGEKLF
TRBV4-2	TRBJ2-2	ASSQLAGATNTGELF